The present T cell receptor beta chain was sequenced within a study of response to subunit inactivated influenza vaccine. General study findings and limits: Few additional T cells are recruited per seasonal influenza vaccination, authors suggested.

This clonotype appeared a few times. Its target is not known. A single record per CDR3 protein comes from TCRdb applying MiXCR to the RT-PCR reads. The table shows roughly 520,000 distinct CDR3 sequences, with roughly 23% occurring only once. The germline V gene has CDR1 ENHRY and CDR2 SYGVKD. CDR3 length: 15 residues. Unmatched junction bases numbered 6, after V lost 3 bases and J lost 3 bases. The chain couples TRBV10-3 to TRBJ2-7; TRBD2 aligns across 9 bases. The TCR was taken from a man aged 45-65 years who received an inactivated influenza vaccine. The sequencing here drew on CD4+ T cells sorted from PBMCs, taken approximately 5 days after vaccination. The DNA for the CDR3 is TGTGCCATCAGTGAAGGGCTAGCGGGGAACTACGAGCAGTACTTC. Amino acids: CAISEGLAGNYEQYF.